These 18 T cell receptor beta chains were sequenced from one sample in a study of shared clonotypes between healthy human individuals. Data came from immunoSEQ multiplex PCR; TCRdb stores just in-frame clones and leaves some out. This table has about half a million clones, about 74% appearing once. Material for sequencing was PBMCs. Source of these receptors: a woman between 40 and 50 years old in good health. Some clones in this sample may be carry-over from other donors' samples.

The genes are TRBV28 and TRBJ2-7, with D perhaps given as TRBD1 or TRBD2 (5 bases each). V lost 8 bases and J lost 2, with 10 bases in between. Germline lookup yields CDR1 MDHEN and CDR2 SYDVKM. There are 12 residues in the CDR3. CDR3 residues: CASGDPAYEQYF. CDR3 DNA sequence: TGTGCCAGCGGGGACCCAGCCTACGAGCAGTACTTC.

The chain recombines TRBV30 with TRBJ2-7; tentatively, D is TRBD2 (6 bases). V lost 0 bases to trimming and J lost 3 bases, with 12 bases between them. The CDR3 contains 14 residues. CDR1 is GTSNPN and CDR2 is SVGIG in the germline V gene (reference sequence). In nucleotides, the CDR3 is TGTGCCTGGAGTGTCATTAATAGCGGCTACGAGCAGTACTTC. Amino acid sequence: CAWSVINSGYEQYF.

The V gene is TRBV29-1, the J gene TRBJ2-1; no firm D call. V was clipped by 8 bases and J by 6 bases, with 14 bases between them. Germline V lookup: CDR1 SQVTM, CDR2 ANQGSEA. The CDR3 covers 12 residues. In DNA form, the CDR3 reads TGCAGCACCACGAGACTCGGCAATGAGCAGTTCTTC. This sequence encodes CSTTRLGNEQFF.

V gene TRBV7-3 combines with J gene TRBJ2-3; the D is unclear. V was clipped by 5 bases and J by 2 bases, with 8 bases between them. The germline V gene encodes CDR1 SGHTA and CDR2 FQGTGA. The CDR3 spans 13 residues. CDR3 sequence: CASSTTVTDTQYF. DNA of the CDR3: TGTGCCAGCAGCACCACCGTCACAGATACGCAGTATTTT.

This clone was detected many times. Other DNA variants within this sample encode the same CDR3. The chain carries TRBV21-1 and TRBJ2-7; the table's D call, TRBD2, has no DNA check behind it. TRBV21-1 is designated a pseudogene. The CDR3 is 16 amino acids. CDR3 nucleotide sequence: TGTGCCAGCAGCAAACGGAAGCGGAAGCCCTCCTACGAGCAGTACTTC. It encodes CASSKRKRKPSYEQYF.

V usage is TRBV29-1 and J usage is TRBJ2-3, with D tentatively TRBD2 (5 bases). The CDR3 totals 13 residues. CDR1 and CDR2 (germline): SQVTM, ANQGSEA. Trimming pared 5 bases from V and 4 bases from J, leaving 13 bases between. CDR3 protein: CSVSEGVSDTQYF. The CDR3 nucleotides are TGCAGCGTTTCTGAGGGAGTCTCAGATACGCAGTATTTT.

The CDR3 loop reads CASSQTGASNEKLFF. The CDR3 bases are TGCGCCAGCAGCCAGACAGGGGCGAGTAATGAAAAACTGTTTTTT. The gene calls are TRBV4-3 and TRBJ1-4; 8 bases are shared with TRBD1. J gave up 4 bases and V 3 bases, and 4 bases lay outside the gene matches. The CDR3 sequence is 15 residues long. Germline V gives CDR1 LGHNA, CDR2 YSLEER.

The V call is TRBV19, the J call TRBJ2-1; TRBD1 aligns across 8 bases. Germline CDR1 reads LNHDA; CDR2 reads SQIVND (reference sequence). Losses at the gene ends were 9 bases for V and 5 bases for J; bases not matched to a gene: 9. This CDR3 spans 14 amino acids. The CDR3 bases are TGTGCCAGCCAACAGGGGGACTGGGACAATGAGCAGTTCTTC. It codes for CASQQGDWDNEQFF.

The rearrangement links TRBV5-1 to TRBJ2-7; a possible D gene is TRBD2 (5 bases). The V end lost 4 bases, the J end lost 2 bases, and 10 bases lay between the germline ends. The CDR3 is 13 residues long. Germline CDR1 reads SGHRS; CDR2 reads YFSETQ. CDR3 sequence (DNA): TGCGCCAGCAGCACCTACGGGACCTACGAGCAGTACTTC. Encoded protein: CASSTYGTYEQYF. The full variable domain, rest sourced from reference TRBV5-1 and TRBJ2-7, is KAGVTQTPRYLIKTRGQQVTLSCSPISGHRSVSWYQQTPGQGLQFLFEYFSETQRNKGNFPGRFSGRQFSNSRSEMNVSTLELGDSALYLCASSTYGTYEQYFGPGTRLTVT.

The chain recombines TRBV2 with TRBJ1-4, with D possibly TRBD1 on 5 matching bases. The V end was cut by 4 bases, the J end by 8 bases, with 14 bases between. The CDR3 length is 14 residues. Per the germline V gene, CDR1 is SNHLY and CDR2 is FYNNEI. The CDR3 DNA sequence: TGTGCCAGCAGTGTGGACATGTCGGTAGAAAAACTGTTTTTT. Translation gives CASSVDMSVEKLFF.

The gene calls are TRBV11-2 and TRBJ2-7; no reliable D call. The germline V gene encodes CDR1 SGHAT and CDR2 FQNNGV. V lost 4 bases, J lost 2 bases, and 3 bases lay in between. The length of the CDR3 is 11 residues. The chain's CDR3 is CASSSAYEQYF. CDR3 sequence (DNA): TGTGCCAGCAGCTCTGCCTACGAGCAGTACTTC.

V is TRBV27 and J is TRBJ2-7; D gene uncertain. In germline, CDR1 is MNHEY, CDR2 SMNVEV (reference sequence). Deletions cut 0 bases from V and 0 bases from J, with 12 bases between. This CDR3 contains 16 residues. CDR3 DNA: TGTGCCAGCAGTTTATCGGTCGTGCGTCACTCCTACGAGCAGTACTTC. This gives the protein CASSLSVVRHSYEQYF.

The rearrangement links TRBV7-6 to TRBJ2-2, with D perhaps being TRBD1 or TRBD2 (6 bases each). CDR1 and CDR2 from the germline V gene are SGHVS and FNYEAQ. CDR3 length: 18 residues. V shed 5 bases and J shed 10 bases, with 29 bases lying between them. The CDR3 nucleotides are TGTGCCAGCAGCATCGGTGAAATCGGGGGCGGACGAAGTCTGGAGCTGTTTTTT. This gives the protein CASSIGEIGGGRSLELFF.

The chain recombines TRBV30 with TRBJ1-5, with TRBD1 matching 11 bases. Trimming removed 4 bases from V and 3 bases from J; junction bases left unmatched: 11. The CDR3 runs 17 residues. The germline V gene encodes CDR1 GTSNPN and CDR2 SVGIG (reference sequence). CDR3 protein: CAWTTGTGGNPNQPQHF. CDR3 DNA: TGTGCCTGGACAACCGGGACAGGGGGAAACCCCAATCAGCCCCAGCATTTT. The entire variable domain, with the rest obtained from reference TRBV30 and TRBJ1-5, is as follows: SQTIHQWPATLVQPVGSPLSLECTVEGTSNPNLYWYRQAAGRGLQLLFYSVGIGQISSEVPQNLSASRPQDRQFILSSKKLLLSDSGFYLCAWTTGTGGNPNQPQHFGDGTRLSIL.

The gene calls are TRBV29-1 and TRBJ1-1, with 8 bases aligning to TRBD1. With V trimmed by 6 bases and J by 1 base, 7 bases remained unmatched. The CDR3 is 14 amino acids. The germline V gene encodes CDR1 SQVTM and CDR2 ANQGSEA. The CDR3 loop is CSVALGTGNTEAFF. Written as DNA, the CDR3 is TGCAGCGTAGCACTCGGGACAGGGAACACTGAAGCTTTCTTT.

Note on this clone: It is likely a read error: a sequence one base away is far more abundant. The CDR3 here is CASSDLRQGLNYGYTF. DNA for the CDR3: TGTGCCAGCAGCGATTTGAGACAGGGATTGAACTATGGCTACACCTTC. The chain recombines TRBV5-6 with TRBJ1-2; 7 bases agree with TRBD1. The V segment lost 4 bases and the J segment 2 bases; nucleotides outside the gene matches: 11. This CDR3 has 16 amino acids. Germline CDR1 is SGHDT and CDR2 is YYEEEE.

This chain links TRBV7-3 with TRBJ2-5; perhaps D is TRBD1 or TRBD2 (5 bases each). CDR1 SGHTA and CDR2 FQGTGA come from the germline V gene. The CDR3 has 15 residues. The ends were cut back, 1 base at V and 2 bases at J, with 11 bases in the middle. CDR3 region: CASSLIKGPQETQYF. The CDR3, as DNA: TGTGCCAGCAGCTTAATTAAGGGACCACAAGAGACCCAGTACTTC.

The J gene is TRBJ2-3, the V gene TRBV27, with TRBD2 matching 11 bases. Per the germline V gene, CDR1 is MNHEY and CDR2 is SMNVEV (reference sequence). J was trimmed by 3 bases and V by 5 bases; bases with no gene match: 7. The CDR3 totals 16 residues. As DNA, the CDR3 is TGTGCCAGCAGTCTAAGACTAGCGGGGAAAACAGATACGCAGTATTTT. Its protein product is CASSLRLAGKTDTQYF.